These 29 T cell receptor beta chains share one sample of origin, sequenced in a study of cytomegalovirus exposure and HLA in healthy donors. The PCR had 60 Vbeta and 13 Jbeta primers. Only in-frame clones appear in the TCRdb table, and some are missing; sequencing was by immunoSEQ multiplex PCR. Among fewer than 200,000 clones listed, 65% to 75% were seen once. What was sequenced was PBMCs. The receptor source for this set is a girl between 10 and 17 years old in good health and CMV-seronegative.

The rearrangement links TRBV6-5 to TRBJ2-7; D might be TRBD1 (6 bases). The germline gives CDR1 MNHEY, CDR2 SVGAGI. The CDR3 covers 13 residues. V lost 6 bases to trimming and J lost 5 bases, with 14 bases between them. The CDR3 bases are TGTGCCAGCAGCCAAAACACAGGGAACGAGCAGTACTTC. It is translated as CASSQNTGNEQYF.

The chain recombines TRBV7-9 with TRBJ1-1, with no clear D. The V and J ends lost 6 bases and 0 bases respectively, with 11 bases between them. Germline V gene sequence: CDR1 SEHNR, CDR2 FQNEAQ (reference sequence). The CDR3 is 14 residues long. The DNA for the CDR3 is TGTGCCAGCAGACCTCCTTACATGAACACTGAAGCTTTCTTT. Amino acids: CASRPPYMNTEAFF.

The rearrangement uses TRBV7-9 and TRBJ1-1; TRBD1 matches at 7 bases. The CDR3 contains 13 residues. J was trimmed by 6 bases and V by 8 bases; bases with no gene match: 9. Germline V gene data show CDR1 as SEHNR and CDR2 as FQNEAQ (reference sequence). CDR3 sequence (DNA): TGTGCCAGCTCCTCCGAGGACAGGTCTGAAGCTTTCTTT. As protein: CASSSEDRSEAFF. The full variable domain, in which reference TRBV7-9 and TRBJ1-1 provide the parts outside the CDR3, is DTGVSQNPRHKITKRGQNVTFRCDPISEHNRLYWYRQTLGQGPEFLTYFQNEAQLEKSRLLSDRFSAERPKGSFSTLEIQRTEQGDSAMYLCASSSEDRSEAFFGQGTRLTVV.

V is TRBV29-1 and J is TRBJ2-7; a weak D match, TRBD2 (5 bases). The CDR3 runs to 13 residues. CDR1 SQVTM and CDR2 ANQGSEA come from the germline V gene. V gave up 2 bases and J gave up 0 bases, with 8 bases separating them. This CDR3 is CSVELGGSYEQYF. In nucleotides, the CDR3 is TGCAGCGTTGAATTAGGAGGCTCCTACGAGCAGTACTTC.

This clone was seen more than once but under ten times. The chain links TRBV9 to TRBJ1-4; no firm D call. Germline lookup yields CDR1 SGDLS and CDR2 YYNGEE. The CDR3 is 15 amino acids. Trimming took 4 bases from V and 8 from J, leaving 18 bases between them. The CDR3 coding sequence is TGTGCCAGCAGCAAGGACTCGGTGGTAGGCGAAAAACTGTTTTTT. It codes for CASSKDSVVGEKLFF.

The chain uses TRBV30 and TRBJ1-1, with no clear D. The V gene's germline CDR1 is GTSNPN and CDR2 SVGIG (reference sequence). Between the trimmed V and J ends, which lost 2 bases and 3 bases, there was a span of 7 bases. The length of the CDR3 is 12 residues. The chain's CDR3 is CAWSLRYTEAFF. CDR3 bases: TGTGCCTGGAGTCTTCGGTACACTGAAGCTTTCTTT. The variable domain in full, completed from reference TRBV30 and TRBJ1-1, reads SQTIHQWPATLVQPVGSPLSLECTVEGTSNPNLYWYRQAAGRGLQLLFYSVGIGQISSEVPQNLSASRPQDRQFILSSKKLLLSDSGFYLCAWSLRYTEAFFGQGTRLTVV.

This clone is a singleton in its sample. This chain joins TRBV6-5 and TRBJ1-3, with D maybe TRBD1 (6 bases). This CDR3 contains 15 residues. Per the germline V gene, CDR1 is MNHEY and CDR2 is SVGAGI. The V end was cut by 4 bases, the J end by 3 bases, with 13 bases between. The CDR3 here is CASSSIRDIGNTIYF. CDR3 coding DNA: TGTGCCAGCAGTTCAATCCGGGACATTGGAAACACCATATATTTT.

The genes are TRBV10-3 and TRBJ2-1, with 9 bases matching TRBD2. The CDR3 contains 16 residues. Looked up from germline, CDR1 is ENHRY and CDR2 is SYGVKD. J lost 4 bases, V lost 8 bases, and 12 bases had no gene match. CDR3 sequence reads: CAIEEGDSGGYNEQFF. The CDR3 nucleotides are TGTGCCATCGAGGAGGGGGACAGCGGGGGGTACAATGAGCAGTTCTTC.

The CDR3, as DNA: TGTGCCAGCAGCGTTCTCGGTCGCACCGGGGAGCTGTTTTTT. Translation: CASSVLGRTGELFF. The chain is built from TRBV9 and TRBJ2-2, with D uncertain. CDR1 and CDR2 from the germline V gene are SGDLS and YYNGEE. The CDR3 has 14 residues. V was clipped by 2 bases and J by 4 bases, with 9 bases between them.

The gene calls are TRBV5-1 and TRBJ2-5; 7 bases are shared with TRBD1. Trimming cost V 6 bases and J 4 bases; bases outside gene matches: 3. Germline CDR1 is SGHRS and CDR2 is YFSETQ. The CDR3 length is 12 residues. The CDR3 DNA reads as TGCGCCAGCACGACAGGGAGAGAGACCCAGTACTTC. It translates to CASTTGRETQYF.

The V call is TRBV29-1, the J call TRBJ2-3; possible D gene TRBD2, 6 bases. The CDR3 runs 15 residues. CDR1 SQVTM and CDR2 ANQGSEA come from the germline V gene. Deletions cut 4 bases from V and 2 bases from J, with 16 bases between. DNA for the CDR3: TGCAGCGTTGTTGGGACTCGGCGGGTCACAGATACGCAGTATTTT. Its protein is CSVVGTRRVTDTQYF.

V is TRBV5-1 and J is TRBJ2-1; 9 bases align to TRBD2. V dropped 4 bases and J dropped 5; count of bases not matched to a gene: 10. Germline CDR1 is SGHRS and CDR2 is YFSETQ. There are 16 residues in the CDR3. The chain's CDR3 is CASSPLAGGPHNEQFF. CDR3 nucleotides: TGCGCCAGCAGCCCCCTCGCGGGGGGGCCTCACAATGAGCAGTTCTTC.

The rearrangement joins TRBV18 to TRBJ2-7; D may be TRBD1 (6 bases). The CDR3 consists of 12 residues. Germline CDR1 is KGHSH and CDR2 is LQKENI. V was shortened by 5 bases and J by 4 bases, with 9 bases between the two germline ends. The CDR3 region has the DNA TGTGCCAGCTCATCTGGACAGTACGAGCAGTACTTC. Translation: CASSSGQYEQYF.

The genes are TRBV18 and TRBJ2-2, with D unresolved. The CDR3 runs to 14 residues. The germline V gene has CDR1 KGHSH and CDR2 LQKENI. Trimming took 2 bases from V and 0 from J, leaving 4 bases between them. CDR3 nucleotide sequence: TGTGCCAGCTCACCATCTACGAACACCGGGGAGCTGTTTTTT. This sequence encodes CASSPSTNTGELFF.

The J gene is TRBJ1-2, the V gene TRBV7-6; weak D call: TRBD1 (5 bases). Germline values: CDR1 SGHVS, CDR2 FNYEAQ. The CDR3 length is 14 residues. V lost 1 base, J lost 8 bases, and 14 bases lay in between. The CDR3 loop reads CASSLDGALGGYTF. The DNA for the CDR3 is TGTGCCAGCAGCTTAGATGGGGCTCTGGGAGGCTACACCTTC.

This clone was detected a few times. The chain couples TRBV18 to TRBJ1-1, with a possible D match to TRBD1 (5 bases). CDR3 length: 14 amino acids. V dropped 2 bases and J dropped 4 bases, with 11 bases sitting between them. Germline V lookup: CDR1 KGHSH, CDR2 LQKENI. CDR3 region: CASSPVGVSTEAFF. In DNA form, the CDR3 reads TGTGCCAGCTCACCAGTAGGGGTGAGCACTGAAGCTTTCTTT.

This clone came up a few times. The chain couples TRBV10-1 to TRBJ1-6, with TRBD1 matching over 7 bases. The ends lost 8 bases at V and 6 bases at J; junction bases unmatched: 7. The germline gives CDR1 WNHNN, CDR2 SYGVQD (reference sequence). The CDR3 extends over 14 amino acids. The CDR3 loop reads CASPQGKGNSPLHF. CDR3 sequence (DNA): TGCGCCAGCCCACAGGGGAAGGGTAATTCACCCCTCCACTTT.

V gene TRBV25-1 combines with J gene TRBJ1-4, with D perhaps matching TRBD1 (6 bases). Trimming took 0 bases from V and 7 from J, leaving 12 bases between them. There are 15 residues in the CDR3. Germline CDR1 and CDR2: MGHDK and SYGVNS. The CDR3 spells CASSEYKGTSEKLFF. For the CDR3, the DNA is TGTGCCAGCAGTGAATATAAGGGGACAAGTGAAAAACTGTTTTTT.

As for this clone: The junction does not match germline at one end; this may be a read error. The chain has TRBV7-7 and TRBJ2-7; TRBD2 matches at 8 bases. Germline V gene sequence: CDR1 SSHAT, CDR2 FNYEAQ (reference sequence). The length of the CDR3 is 19 residues. The CDR3 DNA sequence: TGTGCTAGCAGCTTAGCGGGACGATGGGGAGGGCGGGGGGACTACGAGCAGTACTTC. Amino acid sequence: CASSLAGRWGGRGDYEQYF.

This clone was counted a few times. This chain links TRBV6-1 with TRBJ1-2, with 9 bases lining up with TRBD1. The trim removed 5 bases at V and 7 bases at J, leaving 5 bases unmatched. The CDR3 covers 13 residues. CDR1 is MNHNS, CDR2 SASEGT, per germline. CDR3 coding DNA: TGTGCCAGCAGTCGGACAGGGGAAGGTGGCTACACCTTC. Protein product: CASSRTGEGGYTF.

This clone was seen many times. The chain combines TRBV5-1 with TRBJ1-1, with 8 nucleotides matching TRBD1. CDR1 and CDR2 (germline): SGHRS, YFSETQ. The CDR3 sequence is 14 residues long. The V segment lost 3 bases and the J segment 0 bases; nucleotides outside the gene matches: 1. CDR3 nucleotides: TGCGCCAGCAGCTGGGACAGGCTGAACACTGAAGCTTTCTTT. This codes for CASSWDRLNTEAFF. The complete variable domain, with remaining parts taken from reference TRBV5-1 and TRBJ1-1, reads KAGVTQTPRYLIKTRGQQVTLSCSPISGHRSVSWYQQTPGQGLQFLFEYFSETQRNKGNFPGRFSGRQFSNSRSEMNVSTLELGDSALYLCASSWDRLNTEAFFGQGTRLTVV.

The J gene is TRBJ1-1, the V gene TRBV5-1, with D tentatively TRBD1 (5 bases). CDR3 length: 15 residues. The germline V gene encodes CDR1 SGHRS and CDR2 YFSETQ. Trimming shortened V by 4 bases and J by 5 bases, and 18 bases separated the two germline ends. CDR3 sequence (DNA): TGCGCCAGCAGCCCCACGTTGGGGCGGCGTACTGAAGCTTTCTTT. This codes for CASSPTLGRRTEAFF.

V is TRBV19 and J is TRBJ2-7; D is uncertain. Trimming took 6 bases from V and 0 from J, leaving 9 bases between them. The CDR3 is made up of 13 amino acids. Per the germline V gene, CDR1 is LNHDA and CDR2 is SQIVND (reference sequence). The CDR3 region has the DNA TGTGCCAGTAGGAACGGCGGCTCCTACGAGCAGTACTTC. Encoded protein: CASRNGGSYEQYF.

The V call is TRBV7-7, the J call TRBJ2-5, with 9 bases that match TRBD2. V gave up 2 bases and J gave up 1 base; unmatched junction bases: 2. This CDR3 is 15 amino acids long. CDR1 and CDR2 (germline): SSHAT, FNYEAQ (reference sequence). The CDR3 reads CASSLSGGFQETQYF. Written as DNA, the CDR3 is TGTGCCAGCAGCTTAAGCGGGGGGTTCCAAGAGACCCAGTACTTC.

The J gene is TRBJ1-1, the V gene TRBV6-6; D gene unclear. CDR1 and CDR2 (germline): MNHNY, SVGAGI (reference sequence). V dropped 0 bases and J dropped 2 bases, with 10 bases sitting between them. This CDR3 spans 15 amino acids. The CDR3 reads CASSYSRGGNTEAFF. The DNA for the CDR3 is TGTGCCAGCAGTTACTCGCGGGGAGGTAACACTGAAGCTTTCTTT.

J is TRBJ1-1 and V is TRBV19, with TRBD1 identical over 7 bases. This CDR3 spans 14 amino acids. Germline CDR1 reads LNHDA; CDR2 reads SQIVND (reference sequence). V dropped 10 bases and J dropped 6; count of bases not matched to a gene: 14. The CDR3 DNA reads as TGTGCCACTCGCCACGGGACAGACGGGTCTGAAGCTTTCTTT. This translates into CATRHGTDGSEAFF.

The chain carries TRBV27 and TRBJ2-1; 7 positions match TRBD1. The ends lost 5 bases at V and 3 bases at J; junction bases unmatched: 7. There are 15 residues in the CDR3. Per the germline V gene, CDR1 is MNHEY and CDR2 is SMNVEV (reference sequence). The CDR3 bases are TGTGCCAGCAGTCCCGGACAGGTCCTCTACAATGAGCAGTTCTTC. Amino acids: CASSPGQVLYNEQFF.

The chain combines TRBV29-1 with TRBJ2-7; D is uncertain. The CDR3 spans 12 residues. Trimming pared 4 bases from V and 6 bases from J, leaving 13 bases between. In germline, CDR1 is SQVTM, CDR2 ANQGSEA. As DNA, the CDR3 is TGCAGCGTTGCGGGTAGTTTTGGCGAGCAGTACTTC. This gives the protein CSVAGSFGEQYF.

The chain recombines TRBV5-6 with TRBJ2-5; no definite D call. The J call may be mistaken, given a closer DNA end match to TRBJ2-7. There are 15 residues in the CDR3. Germline V gene lookup returns CDR1 SGHDT and CDR2 YYEEEE. In DNA, the CDR3 is TGTGCCAGCACCCCAGCTGAGGAGAGCTCCTACGAGCAGTACTTC. It codes for CASTPAEESSYEQYF.